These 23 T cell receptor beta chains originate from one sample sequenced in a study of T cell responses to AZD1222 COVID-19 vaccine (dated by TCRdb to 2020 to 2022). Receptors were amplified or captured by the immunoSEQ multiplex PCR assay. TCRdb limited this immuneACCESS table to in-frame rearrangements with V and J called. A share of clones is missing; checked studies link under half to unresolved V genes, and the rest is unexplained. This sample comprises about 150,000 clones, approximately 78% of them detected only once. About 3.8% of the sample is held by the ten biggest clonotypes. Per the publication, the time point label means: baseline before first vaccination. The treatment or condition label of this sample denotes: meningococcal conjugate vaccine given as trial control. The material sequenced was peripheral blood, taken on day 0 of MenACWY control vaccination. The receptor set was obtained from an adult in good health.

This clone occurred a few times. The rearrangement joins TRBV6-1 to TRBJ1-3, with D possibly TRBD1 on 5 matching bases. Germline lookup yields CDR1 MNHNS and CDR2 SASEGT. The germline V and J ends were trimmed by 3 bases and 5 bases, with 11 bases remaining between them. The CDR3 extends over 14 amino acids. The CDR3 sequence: CASSDGGGRNTIYF. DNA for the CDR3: TGTGCCAGCAGTGACGGTGGGGGACGAAACACCATATATTTT.

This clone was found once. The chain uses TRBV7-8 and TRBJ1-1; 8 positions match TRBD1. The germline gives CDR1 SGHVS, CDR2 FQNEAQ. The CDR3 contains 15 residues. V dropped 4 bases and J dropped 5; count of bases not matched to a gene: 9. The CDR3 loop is CASSSRTGSLTEAFF. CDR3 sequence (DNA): TGTGCCAGCAGCTCTAGGACAGGGAGTCTTACTGAAGCTTTCTTT.

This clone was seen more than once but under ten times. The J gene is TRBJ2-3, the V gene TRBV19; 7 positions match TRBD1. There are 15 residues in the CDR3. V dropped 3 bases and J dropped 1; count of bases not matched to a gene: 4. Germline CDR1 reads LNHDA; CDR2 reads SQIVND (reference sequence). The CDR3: CASSIWTGGTDTQYF. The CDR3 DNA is TGTGCCAGTAGTATTTGGACAGGAGGCACAGATACGCAGTATTTT.

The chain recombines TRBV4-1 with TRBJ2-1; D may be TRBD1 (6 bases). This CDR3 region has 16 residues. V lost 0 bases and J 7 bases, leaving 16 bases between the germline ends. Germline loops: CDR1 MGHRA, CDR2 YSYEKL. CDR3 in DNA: TGCGCCAGCAGCCAAGATTTCGGACAGAGTATTAATGAGCAGTTCTTC. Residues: CASSQDFGQSINEQFF.

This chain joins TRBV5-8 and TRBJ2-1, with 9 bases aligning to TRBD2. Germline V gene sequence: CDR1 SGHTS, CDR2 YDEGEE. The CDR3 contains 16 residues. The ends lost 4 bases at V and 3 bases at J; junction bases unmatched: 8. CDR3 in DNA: TGTGCCAGCAGCCGCCGCCAGCGGGGGGACTACAATGAGCAGTTCTTC. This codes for CASSRRQRGDYNEQFF.

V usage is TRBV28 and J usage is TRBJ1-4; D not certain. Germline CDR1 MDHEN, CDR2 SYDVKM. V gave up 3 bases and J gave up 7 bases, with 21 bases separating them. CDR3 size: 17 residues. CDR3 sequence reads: CASSFENKRSGIEKLFF. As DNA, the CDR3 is TGTGCCAGCAGTTTCGAGAATAAGCGGAGTGGGATTGAAAAACTGTTTTTT.

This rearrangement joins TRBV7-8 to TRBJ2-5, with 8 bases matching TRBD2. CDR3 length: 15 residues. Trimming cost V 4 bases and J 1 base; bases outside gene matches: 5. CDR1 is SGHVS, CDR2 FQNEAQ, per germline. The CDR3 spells CASSYSGGVQETQYF. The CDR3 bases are TGTGCCAGCAGCTATTCGGGGGGGGTCCAAGAGACCCAGTACTTC. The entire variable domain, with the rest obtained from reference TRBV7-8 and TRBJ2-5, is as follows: GAGVSQSPRYKVAKRGQDVALRCDPISGHVSLFWYQQALGQGPEFLTYFQNEAQLDKSGLPSDRFFAERPEGSVSTLKIQRTQQEDSAVYLCASSYSGGVQETQYFGPGTRLLVL.

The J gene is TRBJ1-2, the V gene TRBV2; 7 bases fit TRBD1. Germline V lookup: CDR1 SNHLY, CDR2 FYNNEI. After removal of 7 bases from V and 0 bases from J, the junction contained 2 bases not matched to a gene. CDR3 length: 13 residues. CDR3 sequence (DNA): TGTGCCAGCAAGGGACAGTCTAACTATGGCTACACCTTC. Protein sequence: CASKGQSNYGYTF.

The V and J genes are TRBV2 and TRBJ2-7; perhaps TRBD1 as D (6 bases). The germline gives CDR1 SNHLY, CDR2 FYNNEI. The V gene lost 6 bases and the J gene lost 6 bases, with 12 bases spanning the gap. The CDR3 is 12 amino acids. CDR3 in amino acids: CASRLTGTEQYF. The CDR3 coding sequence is TGTGCCAGCAGATTAACAGGGACCGAGCAGTACTTC.

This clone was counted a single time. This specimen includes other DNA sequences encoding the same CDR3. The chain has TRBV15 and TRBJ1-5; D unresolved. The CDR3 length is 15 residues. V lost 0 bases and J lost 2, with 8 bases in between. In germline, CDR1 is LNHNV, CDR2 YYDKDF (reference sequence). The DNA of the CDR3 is TGTGCCACCAGCAGAGATCTGGGAGGCAATCAGCCCCAGCATTTT. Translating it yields CATSRDLGGNQPQHF.

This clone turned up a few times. The CDR3 is CASSSQQGHHEQYF. CDR3 in DNA: TGCGCCAGCAGCTCACAACAGGGGCACCACGAGCAGTACTTC. This rearrangement joins TRBV5-1 to TRBJ2-7; 7 bases line up with TRBD1. Germline CDR1 reads SGHRS; CDR2 reads YFSETQ. After removal of 3 bases from V and 5 bases from J, the junction contained 8 bases not matched to a gene. CDR3 size: 14 residues.

DNA for the CDR3: TGTGCCAGTAGTACCACAGCCGGACCGGGGGTTTCCTATAATTCACCCCTCCACTTT. As protein: CASSTTAGPGVSYNSPLHF. The J gene is TRBJ1-6, the V gene TRBV19; a possible D gene is TRBD1 (5 bases). CDR1 and CDR2 (germline): LNHDA, SQIVND (reference sequence). Trimming removed 4 bases from V and 1 base from J, with 20 bases in between. This CDR3 region has 19 residues.

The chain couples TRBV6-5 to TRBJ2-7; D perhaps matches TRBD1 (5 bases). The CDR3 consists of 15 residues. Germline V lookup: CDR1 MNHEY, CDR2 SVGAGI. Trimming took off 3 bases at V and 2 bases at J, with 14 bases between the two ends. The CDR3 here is CASSYVQGSTYEQYF. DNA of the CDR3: TGTGCCAGCAGTTATGTCCAGGGAAGCACCTACGAGCAGTACTTC.

The CDR3, as DNA: TGTGCCAGCTCACCAGGCCGTCCCCGGGGGTCCAATGAGCAGTTCTTC. This gives the protein CASSPGRPRGSNEQFF. The chain joins TRBV18 to TRBJ2-1, with a weak D call TRBD2 (6 bases). This CDR3 has 16 residues. Trimming pared 2 bases from V and 6 bases from J, leaving 17 bases between. Germline CDR1 reads KGHSH; CDR2 reads LQKENI.

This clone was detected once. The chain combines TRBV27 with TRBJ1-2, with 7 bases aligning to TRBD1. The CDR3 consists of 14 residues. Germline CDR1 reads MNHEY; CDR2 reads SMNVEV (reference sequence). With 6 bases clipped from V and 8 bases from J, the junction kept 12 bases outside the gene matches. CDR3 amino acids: CASRLKGAQGGYTF. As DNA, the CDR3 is TGTGCCAGCAGACTAAAGGGGGCGCAGGGGGGCTACACCTTC.

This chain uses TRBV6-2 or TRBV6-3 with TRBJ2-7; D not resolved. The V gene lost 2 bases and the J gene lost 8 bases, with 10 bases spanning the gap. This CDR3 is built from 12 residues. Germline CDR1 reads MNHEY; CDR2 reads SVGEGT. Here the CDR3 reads CASSYDRTKQYF. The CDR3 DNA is TGTGCCAGCAGTTACGATCGGACGAAGCAGTACTTC.

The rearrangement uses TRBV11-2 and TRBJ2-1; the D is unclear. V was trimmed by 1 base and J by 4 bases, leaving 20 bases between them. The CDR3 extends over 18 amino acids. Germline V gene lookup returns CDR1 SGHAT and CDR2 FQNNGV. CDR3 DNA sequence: TGTGCCAGCAGCTTAGTTGGTCCAGAAGGGCTACTGTACAATGAGCAGTTCTTC. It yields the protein CASSLVGPEGLLYNEQFF.

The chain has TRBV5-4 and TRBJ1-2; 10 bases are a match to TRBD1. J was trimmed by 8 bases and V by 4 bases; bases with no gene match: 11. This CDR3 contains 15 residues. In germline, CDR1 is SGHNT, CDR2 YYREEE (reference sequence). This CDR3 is CASSNRDRGSRGYTF. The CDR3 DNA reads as TGTGCCAGCAGCAACCGGGACAGGGGCTCGCGAGGCTACACCTTC.

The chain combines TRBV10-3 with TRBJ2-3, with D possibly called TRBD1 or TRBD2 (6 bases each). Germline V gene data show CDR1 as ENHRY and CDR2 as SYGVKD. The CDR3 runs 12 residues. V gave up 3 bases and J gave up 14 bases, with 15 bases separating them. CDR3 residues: CAISDSGGQPYF. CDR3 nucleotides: TGTGCCATCAGTGACTCTGGGGGGCAGCCGTATTTT.

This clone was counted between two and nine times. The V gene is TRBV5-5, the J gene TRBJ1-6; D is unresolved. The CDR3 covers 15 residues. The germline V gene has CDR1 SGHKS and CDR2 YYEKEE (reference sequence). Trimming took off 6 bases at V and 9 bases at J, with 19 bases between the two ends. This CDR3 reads CASTPGGLSGSPLHF. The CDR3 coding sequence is TGTGCCAGCACCCCCGGAGGGTTATCGGGTTCACCCCTCCACTTT. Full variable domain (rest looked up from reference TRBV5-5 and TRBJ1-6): DAGVTQSPTHLIKTRGQQVTLRCSPISGHKSVSWYQQVLGQGPQFIFQYYEKEERGRGNFPDRFSARQFPNYSSELNVNALLLGDSALYLCASTPGGLSGSPLHFGNGTRLTVT.

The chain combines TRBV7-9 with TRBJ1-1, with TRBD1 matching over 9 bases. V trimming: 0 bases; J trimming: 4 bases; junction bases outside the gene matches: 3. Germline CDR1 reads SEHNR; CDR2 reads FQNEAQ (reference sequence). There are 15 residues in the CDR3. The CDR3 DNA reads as TGTGCCAGCAGCTTAGCGGGACAGGGAGGCACTGAAGCTTTCTTT. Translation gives CASSLAGQGGTEAFF. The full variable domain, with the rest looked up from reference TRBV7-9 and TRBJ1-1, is DTGVSQNPRHKITKRGQNVTFRCDPISEHNRLYWYRQTLGQGPEFLTYFQNEAQLEKSRLLSDRFSAERPKGSFSTLEIQRTEQGDSAMYLCASSLAGQGGTEAFFGQGTRLTVV.

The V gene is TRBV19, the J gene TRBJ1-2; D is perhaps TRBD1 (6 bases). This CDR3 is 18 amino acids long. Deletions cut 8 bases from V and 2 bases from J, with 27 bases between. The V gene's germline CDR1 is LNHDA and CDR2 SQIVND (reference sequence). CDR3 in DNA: TGTGCCAGTGAATATGGGGGGCCAGGGGTTAATCGGAACTATGGCTACACCTTC. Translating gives CASEYGGPGVNRNYGYTF.

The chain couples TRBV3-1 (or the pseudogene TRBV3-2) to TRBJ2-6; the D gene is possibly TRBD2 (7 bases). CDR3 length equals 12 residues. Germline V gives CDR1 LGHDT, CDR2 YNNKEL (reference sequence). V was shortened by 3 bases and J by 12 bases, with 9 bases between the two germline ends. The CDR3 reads CASSQAGAVLTF. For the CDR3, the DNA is TGTGCCAGCAGCCAGGCGGGGGCCGTCCTGACTTTC.